The clone carrying this T cell receptor beta chain is a singleton in its sample. Its antigen is undetermined. TCRdb's table, derived via immunoSEQ multiplex PCR, lists solely in-frame clones and lacks some. Here the sample spans 200,000 to 250,000 clones, approximately 79% being singletons. This entry is derived from a study of cytotoxic CD8 clonotypes in ibrutinib-treated CLL. Between the trimmed V and J ends, which lost 0 bases and 6 bases, there was a span of 14 bases. Per germline, CDR1 SGHVS and CDR2 FQNEAQ. The length of the CDR3 is 15 residues. Study-level results: Once treatment began, public clonotypes, which were uncommon, contracted or stayed stable.

This clonotype was obtained from a human donor with chronic lymphocytic leukemia. The chain combines TRBV7-8 with TRBJ1-1; D is possibly TRBD1 (5 bases). Sequenced material: PBMCs, taken after 12 months of ibrutinib treatment. Here the CDR3 DNA reads TGTGCCAGCAGCTTAGCGACGGGGCTTGGCGCTGAAGCTTTCTTT. Its protein is CASSLATGLGAEAFF.